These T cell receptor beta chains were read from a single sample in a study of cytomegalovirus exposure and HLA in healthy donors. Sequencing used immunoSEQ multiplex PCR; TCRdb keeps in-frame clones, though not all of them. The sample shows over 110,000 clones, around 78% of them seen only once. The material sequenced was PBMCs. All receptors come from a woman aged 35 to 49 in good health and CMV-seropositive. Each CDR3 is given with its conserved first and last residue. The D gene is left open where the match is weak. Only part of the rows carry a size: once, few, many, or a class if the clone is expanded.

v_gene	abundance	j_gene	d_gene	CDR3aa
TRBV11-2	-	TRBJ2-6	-	CASSPRDIRANVLTF
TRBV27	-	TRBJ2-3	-	CASSLVRARTDTQYF
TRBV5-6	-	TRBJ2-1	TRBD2	CASSSRGRGQFF
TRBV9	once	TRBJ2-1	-	CASSVGGGEQFF
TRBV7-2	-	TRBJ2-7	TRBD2	CASSLDRPGLASYEQYF
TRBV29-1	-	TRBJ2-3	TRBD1	CSVEGGQGADTQYF
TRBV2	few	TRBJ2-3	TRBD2	CASSVLAGGPGTDTQYF
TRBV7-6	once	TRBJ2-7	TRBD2	CASSLFTSGINMGLSYEQYF
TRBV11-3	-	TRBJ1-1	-	CASSGGLSMNTEAFF
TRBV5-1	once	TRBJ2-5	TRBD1	CASSLGQGETQYF
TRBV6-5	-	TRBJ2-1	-	CASRRSESSYNEQFF
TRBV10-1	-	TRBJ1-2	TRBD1	CASRQTGNYGYTF
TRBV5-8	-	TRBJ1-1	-	CASSLEPFMNTEAFF
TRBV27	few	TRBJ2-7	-	CASSLSTGGSYEQYF
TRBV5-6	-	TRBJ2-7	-	CASSLGTDSYEQYF
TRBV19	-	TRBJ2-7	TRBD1	CASSIVRTGVYEQYF
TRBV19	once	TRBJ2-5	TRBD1	CASSLTGDGETQYF
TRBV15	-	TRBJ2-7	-	CATSRDKTDLGFEQYF
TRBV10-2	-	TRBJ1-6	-	CASIGQRHSPLHF
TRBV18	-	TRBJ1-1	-	CASSPVGQRGTEAFF
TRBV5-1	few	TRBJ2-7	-	CASSPSGSAYEQYF
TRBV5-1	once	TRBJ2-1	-	CASSLGSGRNEQFF
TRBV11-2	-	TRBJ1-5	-	CASSLGLNQPQHF
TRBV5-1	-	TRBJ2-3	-	CASSLSTDTQYF
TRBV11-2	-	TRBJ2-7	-	CASSLMANHYERYF
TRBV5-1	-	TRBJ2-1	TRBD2	CASSLDGRGYNEQFF
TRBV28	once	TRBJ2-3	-	CASSFSLDTDTQYF
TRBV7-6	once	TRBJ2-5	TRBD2	CASSSTSGPQETQYF
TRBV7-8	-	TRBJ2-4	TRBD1	CASSLDRGWRNIQYF
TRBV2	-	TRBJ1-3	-	CASSDFGNTIYF
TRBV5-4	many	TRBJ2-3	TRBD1	CASTDEGAGTDTQYF
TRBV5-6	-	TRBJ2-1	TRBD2	CASSLGAGGYNEQFF
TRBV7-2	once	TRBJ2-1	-	CASSLDYRLEYNEQFF
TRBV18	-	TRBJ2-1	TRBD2	CASLSGTSGRGTHNEQFF
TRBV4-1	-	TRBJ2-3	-	CASSASMGGEGADTQYF
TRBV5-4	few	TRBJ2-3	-	CASSVWYGSKDTQYF
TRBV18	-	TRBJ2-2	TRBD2	CASSPPVLAGVRTGELFF
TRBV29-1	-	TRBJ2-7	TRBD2	CSVEDQRDGFYEQYF
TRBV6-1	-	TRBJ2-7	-	CASSDLYEQYF
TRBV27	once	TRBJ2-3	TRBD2	CASSLIGASGRSDTQYF
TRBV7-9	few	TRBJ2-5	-	CASSLRTGETQYF
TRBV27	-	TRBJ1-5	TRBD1	CASSFSGTETNQPQHF
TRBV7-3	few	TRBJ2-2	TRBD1	CASSGQGSTGELFF
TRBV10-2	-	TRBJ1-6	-	CASSERWELSPLHF
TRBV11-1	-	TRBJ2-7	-	CASSPGHEIYEQYF
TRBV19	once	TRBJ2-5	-	CASSIGTGETQYF
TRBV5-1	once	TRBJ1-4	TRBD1	CASSLAGTAGEKLFF
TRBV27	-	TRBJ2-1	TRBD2	CASSLILAGGQEQFF
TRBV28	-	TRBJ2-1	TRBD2	CASNTAGGFNEQFF
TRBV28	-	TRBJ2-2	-	CASSSPGKNTGELFF
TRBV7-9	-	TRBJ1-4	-	CASSLATGLIEKLFF
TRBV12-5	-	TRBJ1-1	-	CASGLEGVAEAFF
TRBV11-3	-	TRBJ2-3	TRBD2	CASSLNSGRSDTQYF
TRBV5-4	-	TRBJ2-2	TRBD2	CASSLAGRVTGELFF
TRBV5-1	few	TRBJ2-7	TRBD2	CASSPFSGGPYEQYF
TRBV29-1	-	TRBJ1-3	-	CSAKGSSDTIYF
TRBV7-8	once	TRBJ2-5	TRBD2	CASGGGVGETQYF